This T cell receptor (beta chain) was recorded in a study of tumor-infiltrating lymphocytes in primary liver carcinoma. Study-level points and caveats: Between tumor regions, pairs overlapped more than tumor-adjacent and tumor-blood pairs did. Tumors carried a top-250-clone fraction significantly exceeding that of blood (p = 0.039).

Between the trimmed V and J ends, which lost 5 bases and 5 bases, there was a span of 12 bases. CDR1 SGHAT and CDR2 FQNNGV come from the germline V gene. This CDR3 spans 13 amino acids. Synthesis of TCR beta cDNA was carried out from around 500 ng total RNA with a constant-region primer. A slightly modified ARM-PCR protocol with three nested multiplex PCR rounds produced these TCR beta libraries. A C-beta reverse primer was combined with TRBV1-TRBV30 forward primers in the first two PCR rounds, and each round had 10 cycles. From the multiplex PCR reads, TCRdb called clonotypes with MiXCR, one entry per CDR3 protein. The sample lists over 250,000 distinct CDR3 sequences, 58% seen once, with about 18% in the top ten. Germline DNA was also extracted, while the blood RNA originated from unsorted whole blood. Prior to surgery, four milliliters of peripheral blood were drawn. Notes on this clonotype: Its antigen is not identified.

J is TRBJ1-1 and V is TRBV11-2, with no clear D. The receptor comes from a woman in her twenties or thirties with primary liver carcinoma and hepatitis B virus infection. The sample comprised peripheral blood. The DNA of the CDR3 is TGTGCCAGCAGCCCCTGGGCAGTGACTGAAGCTTTCTTT. Translation: CASSPWAVTEAFF.